This paragraph covers one TCR beta chain sequence. One end of the junction fails to match germline, which may point to a read error. Germline V gene lookup returns CDR1 SGHVS and CDR2 FNYEAQ. CDR3 size: 17 residues. This entry belongs to a study of T cell repertoires in cytomegalovirus infection. TCRdb re-called the reads with MiXCR, one entry per CDR3 protein. This sample carries roughly 630,000 distinct CDR3 sequences, 20% to 25% of them seen once, and the ten largest clones take 8%. The receptor comes from a human donor in good health (CMV status not recorded). Some clones in this sample may be carry-over from other donors' samples. Source material: CD8+ T cells from PBMCs. V usage is TRBV7-6 and J usage is TRBJ2-1, with 7 nucleotides matching TRBD1. The CDR3 spells CASSLILGGGRHNELFF. The CDR3 bases are TGTGCCAGCAGCTTAATCCTAGGGGGCGGGCGGCACAATGAGCTGTTCTTC.